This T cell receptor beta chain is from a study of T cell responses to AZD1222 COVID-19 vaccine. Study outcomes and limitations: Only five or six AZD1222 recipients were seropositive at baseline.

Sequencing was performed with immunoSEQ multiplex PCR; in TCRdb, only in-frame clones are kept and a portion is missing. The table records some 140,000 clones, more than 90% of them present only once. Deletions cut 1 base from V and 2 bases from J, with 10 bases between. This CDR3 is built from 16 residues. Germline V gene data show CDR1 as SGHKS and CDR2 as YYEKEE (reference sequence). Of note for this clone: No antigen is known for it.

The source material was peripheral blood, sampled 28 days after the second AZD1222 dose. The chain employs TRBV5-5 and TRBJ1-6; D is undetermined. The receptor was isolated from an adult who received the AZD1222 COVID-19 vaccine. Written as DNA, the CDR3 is TGTGCCAGCAGCTTGTTGGCCCGGCCCTATAATTCACCCCTCCACTTT. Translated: CASSLLARPYNSPLHF.